This TCR beta chain was sequenced during a study of blood T cells in healthy people across ages. This clonotype was found many times. A second 7 to 11 cycle PCR used barcoded and J-beta primers. A single record per CDR3 protein comes from TCRdb applying MiXCR to the 5' RACE reads. The table shows about 1,400,000 distinct CDR3 sequences, with 42% occurring only once. This sequence originates from a woman younger than 35 in good health. The sample taken for sequencing was blood.

The CDR3 DNA reads TGTGCCATCAGTGATAGAGGGGAGACCCAGTACTTC. Translating it yields CAISDRGETQYF. The chain has TRBV10-3 and TRBJ2-5; D possibly corresponds to TRBD2 (5 bases). CDR3 length: 12 amino acids. The germline V and J ends were trimmed by 3 bases and 5 bases, with 7 bases remaining between them. CDR1 and CDR2 from the germline V gene are ENHRY and SYGVKD.